A single sample is the source of the 28 T cell receptor beta chains below, sequenced in a study of shared clonotypes between healthy human individuals. The repertoire was sequenced with immunoSEQ multiplex PCR; TCRdb's copy has only in-frame clones and lacks some. The sample consists of roughly 2.5 million clones, 85% to 95% of them appearing once. Sequenced material: naive CD4+ T cells sorted from blood. Subset given: CD45RA+ positively selected. The receptors originated from a man aged 18 to 30 in good health.

The V gene is TRBV5-4, the J gene TRBJ1-1; D may be TRBD1 (5 bases). V was shortened by 4 bases and J by 1 base, with 14 bases between the two germline ends. In germline, CDR1 is SGHNT, CDR2 YYREEE (reference sequence). The CDR3 length is 15 residues. The chain's CDR3 is CASSPRGGSNTEAFF. In DNA, the CDR3 is TGTGCCAGCAGCCCGCGGGGGGGTTCGAACACTGAAGCTTTCTTT.

A word on this clone: This CDR3 is also generated by other DNA sequences in the sample. J is TRBJ2-5 and V is TRBV5-1; D is possibly TRBD1 (6 bases). Trimming removed 4 bases at V and 5 bases at J, with 18 bases between. Germline lookup yields CDR1 SGHRS and CDR2 YFSETQ. The CDR3 is 15 amino acids. The CDR3, as DNA: TGCGCCAGCAGCCCACCTACAGGGTCGGGGGAGACCCAGTACTTC. Its protein product is CASSPPTGSGETQYF. Variable domain in full (rest from reference TRBV5-1 and TRBJ2-5): KAGVTQTPRYLIKTRGQQVTLSCSPISGHRSVSWYQQTPGQGLQFLFEYFSETQRNKGNFPGRFSGRQFSNSRSEMNVSTLELGDSALYLCASSPPTGSGETQYFGPGTRLLVL.

This clone has just one count. The chain uses TRBV10-3 and TRBJ1-1; weak D call: TRBD1 (5 bases). The V end was cut by 9 bases, the J end by 10 bases, with 18 bases between. Germline loops: CDR1 ENHRY, CDR2 SYGVKD. This CDR3 spans 12 amino acids. The DNA of the CDR3 is TGTGCCATTTGGGGCCGAGAGTCGGGAGCTTTCTTT. This sequence encodes CAIWGRESGAFF.

This clone was recorded only once. The gene calls are TRBV19 and TRBJ1-4; D unclear. The CDR3 loop spans 13 amino acids. Germline V gene data show CDR1 as LNHDA and CDR2 as SQIVND (reference sequence). V dropped 5 bases and J dropped 6 bases, with 10 bases sitting between them. CDR3 sequence (DNA): TGTGCCAGTAGTCGACGACTGGATGAAAAACTGTTTTTT. It yields the protein CASSRRLDEKLFF.

The chain uses TRBV27 and TRBJ1-2, with 7 bases lining up with TRBD1. This CDR3 contains 13 residues. V lost 5 bases to trimming and J lost 4 bases; unmatched junction nucleotides: 4. CDR1 MNHEY and CDR2 SMNVEV come from the germline V gene (reference sequence). The CDR3 sequence: CASSATGPYGYTF. The CDR3, as DNA: TGTGCCAGCAGTGCGACAGGGCCCTATGGCTACACCTTC.

The rearrangement links TRBV4-1 to TRBJ2-7, with D possibly matching TRBD2 (5 bases). The V end was cut by 3 bases, the J end by 0 bases, with 12 bases between. Germline CDR1 is MGHRA and CDR2 is YSYEKL. The CDR3 sequence is 15 residues long. The CDR3 sequence: CASSHGAVYSYEQYF. The CDR3, as DNA: TGCGCCAGCAGCCACGGAGCGGTATACTCCTACGAGCAGTACTTC.

V and J are TRBV6-1 and TRBJ2-3; D is ambiguous. Germline assignment: CDR1 MNHNS and CDR2 SASEGT. Trimming left V 1 base short and J 6 bases short, with 14 bases between. The CDR3 has 15 residues. CDR3 sequence reads: CASSEGRGAVDTQYF. The CDR3 DNA is TGTGCCAGCAGTGAAGGGCGAGGTGCAGTGGATACGCAGTATTTT.

This chain uses TRBV9 with TRBJ2-3, with 8 bases fitting TRBD1. Germline V gives CDR1 SGDLS, CDR2 YYNGEE. This CDR3 contains 16 residues. With 0 bases clipped from V and 2 bases from J, the junction kept 5 bases outside the gene matches. The CDR3 nucleotides are TGTGCCAGCAGCGTAGCGGACAGGGCGAACACAGATACGCAGTATTTT. It translates to CASSVADRANTDTQYF. The full variable domain, rest sourced from reference TRBV9 and TRBJ2-3, is DSGVTQTPKHLITATGQRVTLRCSPRSGDLSVYWYQQSLDQGLQFLIQYYNGEERAKGNILERFSAQQFPDLHSELNLSSLELGDSALYFCASSVADRANTDTQYFGPGTRLTVL.

This chain joins TRBV2 and TRBJ1-1; the D gene is possibly TRBD1 (5 bases). Trimming shortened V by 7 bases and J by 0 bases, and 12 bases separated the two germline ends. The length of the CDR3 is 14 residues. Germline V CDR1 and CDR2: SNHLY, FYNNEI. The CDR3, as DNA: TGTGCCAGCAATGTCAGGGCCATGAACACTGAAGCTTTCTTT. It yields the protein CASNVRAMNTEAFF. Full variable domain (rest looked up from reference TRBV2 and TRBJ1-1): EPEVTQTPSHQVTQMGQEVILRCVPISNHLYFYWYRQILGQKVEFLVSFYNNEISEKSEIFDDQFSVERPDGSNFTLKIRSTKLEDSAMYFCASNVRAMNTEAFFGQGTRLTVV.

This clone was seen once. This chain connects TRBV6-1 to TRBJ2-5, with TRBD1 identical over 8 bases. The V segment lost 5 bases and the J segment 2 bases; nucleotides outside the gene matches: 4. This CDR3 is built from 14 residues. Germline V CDR1 and CDR2: MNHNS, SASEGT. The CDR3 protein is CASSRTGWQETQYF. CDR3 coding DNA: TGTGCCAGCAGTAGGACAGGGTGGCAAGAGACCCAGTACTTC.

The V gene is TRBV9, the J gene TRBJ1-4, with 7 bases that match TRBD1. This CDR3 is 17 amino acids long. Germline V gives CDR1 SGDLS, CDR2 YYNGEE. J lost 2 bases, V lost 0 bases, and 7 bases had no gene match. This CDR3 is CASSVGVGGQTNEKLFF. For the CDR3, the DNA is TGTGCCAGCAGCGTAGGGGTGGGGGGACAGACTAATGAAAAACTGTTTTTT.

The chain uses TRBV6-6 and TRBJ1-1; 9 bases map to TRBD1. The V and J ends lost 5 bases and 2 bases, in that order; junction bases with no gene match: 9. Germline V gene data show CDR1 as MNHNY and CDR2 as SVGAGI (reference sequence). This CDR3 spans 16 amino acids. The CDR3 nucleotides are TGTGCCAGCAGTCCTCGACAGGGGGTGGCCAACACTGAAGCTTTCTTT. Translating it yields CASSPRQGVANTEAFF.

This clone showed up just once. The chain joins TRBV6-5 to TRBJ1-1; perhaps TRBD1 as D (6 bases). Germline values: CDR1 MNHEY, CDR2 SVGAGI. Trimming took off 6 bases at V and 5 bases at J, with 19 bases between the two ends. The CDR3 runs 15 residues. Written as DNA, the CDR3 is TGTGCCAGCAGACCTCCCGGGGGGCTAGGTACTGAAGCTTTCTTT. It encodes CASRPPGGLGTEAFF.

About this clone itself: Other nucleotide sequences from this sample produce the same CDR3. The genes are TRBV7-9 and TRBJ1-2; the D gene is possibly TRBD1 (5 bases). Germline loops: CDR1 SEHNR, CDR2 FQNEAQ (reference sequence). The germline V and J ends were trimmed by 2 bases and 2 bases, with 9 bases remaining between them. This CDR3 region has 14 residues. The CDR3 DNA is TGTGCCAGCAGCTTAACAGGAAGCAACTATGGCTACACCTTC. This gives the protein CASSLTGSNYGYTF.

The chain links TRBV18 to TRBJ1-1; no clear D gene. Trimming cost V 4 bases and J 0 bases, with 9 bases left between them. In germline, CDR1 is KGHSH, CDR2 LQKENI. This CDR3 region has 14 residues. The CDR3 nucleotides read TGTGCCAGCTCACAGTTGGAGATGAACACTGAAGCTTTCTTT. Amino acid sequence: CASSQLEMNTEAFF.

The chain uses TRBV5-1 and TRBJ2-7, with 9 bases matching TRBD1. Trimming took 3 bases from V and 8 from J; bases not matched to a gene: 3. The CDR3 contains 12 residues. Germline V CDR1 and CDR2: SGHRS, YFSETQ. The DNA of the CDR3 is TGCGCCAGCAGCTCCGGGACAGGGAAGCAGTACTTC. Translation: CASSSGTGKQYF.

The chain recombines TRBV18 with TRBJ2-2; D ambiguous. The CDR3 has 14 amino acids. CDR1 and CDR2 (germline): KGHSH, LQKENI. V dropped 4 bases and J dropped 1 base, with 7 bases sitting between them. The CDR3 sequence: CASSLGKNTGELFF. The CDR3 DNA follows: TGTGCCAGCTCACTAGGGAAGAACACCGGGGAGCTGTTTTTT.

The rearrangement joins TRBV29-1 to TRBJ1-3, with no clear D. This CDR3 contains 14 residues. The V gene lost 5 bases and the J gene lost 8 bases, with 19 bases spanning the gap. CDR1 and CDR2 from the germline V gene are SQVTM and ANQGSEA. CDR3 loop: CSVPHPAAVDTIYF. The CDR3 bases are TGCAGCGTTCCCCACCCCGCAGCCGTAGACACCATATATTTT.

Worth noting for this clone: Other DNA sequences in the same sample also yield this CDR3. The chain uses TRBV6-5 and TRBJ2-2; the D is unclear. Between the trimmed V and J ends, which lost 6 bases and 2 bases, there was a span of 7 bases. CDR3 size: 13 residues. Germline assignment: CDR1 MNHEY and CDR2 SVGAGI. The CDR3 DNA sequence: TGTGCCAGCAGCCCAAGAAACACCGGGGAGCTGTTTTTT. This translates into CASSPRNTGELFF.

Regarding this clone: This sample includes further DNA sequences coding for the same CDR3. The gene calls are TRBV5-1 and TRBJ2-7; 8 nucleotides align to TRBD2. The germline V gene encodes CDR1 SGHRS and CDR2 YFSETQ. Trimming cost V 2 bases and J 1 base; bases outside gene matches: 2. The CDR3 is 14 amino acids. The CDR3 bases are TGCGCCAGCAGCTTAGCGGGAGAGTCCTACGAGCAGTACTTC. It specifies CASSLAGESYEQYF.

The chain links TRBV11-2 to TRBJ2-1; the match to TRBD2 covers 9 bases. Trimming removed 5 bases from V and 8 bases from J; junction bases left unmatched: 7. This CDR3 comprises 14 residues. Germline CDR1 is SGHAT and CDR2 is FQNNGV. This chain's CDR3 is CASSLFVAGDEQFF. Here the CDR3 DNA reads TGTGCCAGCAGCCTTTTTGTAGCGGGGGATGAGCAGTTCTTC.

The chain is built from TRBV4-2 and TRBJ2-3; D may be TRBD1 or TRBD2 (6 bases each). Between the trimmed V and J ends, which lost 4 bases and 4 bases, there was a span of 12 bases. From germline, CDR1 is LGHNA and CDR2 YNFKEQ. The length of the CDR3 is 14 residues. The CDR3 coding sequence is TGTGCCAGCAGCCCCTTGGGGGGCCCAGATACGCAGTATTTT. Amino acids: CASSPLGGPDTQYF.

The genes are TRBV5-1 and TRBJ2-5; TRBD2 matches 11 bases. This CDR3 has 15 amino acids. Germline V gives CDR1 SGHRS, CDR2 YFSETQ. V was clipped by 6 bases and J by 3 bases; unmatched bases: 7. CDR3: CASNLLAGGEETQYF. For the CDR3, the DNA is TGCGCCAGCAACCTCCTAGCGGGAGGTGAAGAGACCCAGTACTTC.

V usage is TRBV2 and J usage is TRBJ2-2; possible D gene TRBD1, 5 bases. The CDR3 covers 12 residues. With 6 bases removed from V and 5 bases from J, the gap between germline ends came to 7 bases. CDR1 and CDR2 from the germline V gene are SNHLY and FYNNEI. The CDR3 DNA reads as TGTGCCAGCAGGGCAGGGACCGGGGAGCTGTTTTTT. Protein: CASRAGTGELFF. The complete variable domain, with remaining parts taken from reference TRBV2 and TRBJ2-2, reads EPEVTQTPSHQVTQMGQEVILRCVPISNHLYFYWYRQILGQKVEFLVSFYNNEISEKSEIFDDQFSVERPDGSNFTLKIRSTKLEDSAMYFCASRAGTGELFFGEGSRLTVL.

This clone showed up just once. V gene TRBV5-4 combines with J gene TRBJ2-5, with TRBD1 identical over 7 bases. This CDR3 has 15 amino acids. CDR1 is SGHNT and CDR2 is YYREEE in the germline V gene (reference sequence). J lost 3 bases, V lost 3 bases, and 8 bases had no gene match. CDR3 sequence: CASSSALTGKETQYF. The CDR3 nucleotides read TGTGCCAGCAGCTCCGCCCTGACAGGGAAAGAGACCCAGTACTTC.

This clone was seen once. The V call is TRBV2, the J call TRBJ1-1; TRBD1 is a possible D gene (5 bases). The CDR3 extends over 13 amino acids. Germline loops: CDR1 SNHLY, CDR2 FYNNEI. V lost 6 bases and J 4 bases, leaving 12 bases between the germline ends. The CDR3, as DNA: TGTGCCAGCAGCGTCAGGGAGGGCACTGAAGCTTTCTTT. Translated: CASSVREGTEAFF.

The CDR3 is CASSAQGLSYEQYF. Here the CDR3 DNA reads TGTGCCAGCAGCGCTCAGGGGCTTTCCTACGAGCAGTACTTC. The chain uses TRBV2 and TRBJ2-7; D perhaps matches TRBD1 (6 bases). The CDR3 extends over 14 amino acids. Trimming cost V 6 bases and J 1 base, with 13 bases left between them. The germline gives CDR1 SNHLY, CDR2 FYNNEI.

Turning to this clone: The sample has other DNA sequences that encode this CDR3 too. J is TRBJ2-3 and V is TRBV5-1, with 8 bases fitting TRBD2. V trimming: 2 bases; J trimming: 3 bases; junction bases outside the gene matches: 5. Germline CDR1 and CDR2: SGHRS and YFSETQ. The CDR3 length is 15 residues. CDR3 nucleotides: TGCGCCAGCAGCTTCGGGCGGGGGGATACAGATACGCAGTATTTT. This codes for CASSFGRGDTDTQYF.